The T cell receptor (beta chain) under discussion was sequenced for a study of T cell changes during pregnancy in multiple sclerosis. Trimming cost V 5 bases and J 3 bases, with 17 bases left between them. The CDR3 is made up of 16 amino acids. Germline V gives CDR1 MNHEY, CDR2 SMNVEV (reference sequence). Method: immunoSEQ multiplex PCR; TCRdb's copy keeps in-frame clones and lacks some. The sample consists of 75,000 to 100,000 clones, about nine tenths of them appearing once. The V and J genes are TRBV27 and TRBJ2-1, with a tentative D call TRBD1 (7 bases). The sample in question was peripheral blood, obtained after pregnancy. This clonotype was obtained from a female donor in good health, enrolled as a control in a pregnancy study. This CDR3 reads CASSPAGGQHYNEQFF. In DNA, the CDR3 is TGTGCCAGCAGTCCCGCCGGGGGACAGCACTACAATGAGCAGTTCTTC.